One and the same sample provided the 10 T cell receptor beta chains below, sequenced in a study of Ad26.COV2.S vaccination and SARS-CoV-2 variants. The data were produced by immunoSEQ multiplex PCR, yet TCRdb's version contains in-frame clones alone and is incomplete. The sample lists 350,000 to 450,000 clones, under 95% occurring once. The sample consisted of peripheral blood, taken after recovery from COVID-19. The receptors stem from a human donor who had recovered from COVID-19.

The chain uses TRBV6-2 or TRBV6-3 and TRBJ1-2, with D uncertain. The CDR3 sequence is 13 residues long. Germline V CDR1 and CDR2: MNHEY, SVGEGT. The germline V and J ends were trimmed by 6 bases and 4 bases, with 12 bases remaining between them. CDR3 residues: CASSPVEVYGYTF. In DNA, the CDR3 is TGTGCCAGCAGCCCTGTGGAGGTCTATGGCTACACCTTC.

In this sample, this clone turned up once. The chain links TRBV7-2 to TRBJ1-5; no definite D call. The CDR3 runs to 15 residues. V was trimmed by 2 bases and J by 6 bases, leaving 14 bases between them. Germline V gene sequence: CDR1 SGHTA, CDR2 FQGNSA. CDR3 coding DNA: TGTGCCAGCAGCTTAACGGTAGGGTACGGTCAGCCCCAGCATTTT. Protein product: CASSLTVGYGQPQHF.

The V call is TRBV6-5, the J call TRBJ1-1, with unresolved D. CDR3 size: 13 residues. V was cut by 0 bases and J by 5 bases, with 7 bases left in between. The germline gives CDR1 MNHEY, CDR2 SVGAGI. CDR3 sequence reads: CASSYSRITEAFF. Here the CDR3 DNA reads TGTGCCAGCAGTTACTCTAGGATTACTGAAGCTTTCTTT.

This sequence joins TRBV3-1 (or the pseudogene TRBV3-2) and TRBJ1-2, with no clear D. The V gene's germline CDR1 is LGHDT and CDR2 YNNKEL (reference sequence). This CDR3 comprises 17 residues. V was trimmed by 1 base and J by 13 bases, leaving 28 bases between them. The CDR3 here is CASSQGVSFNIPSPSTF. The CDR3 coding sequence is TGTGCCAGCAGCCAAGGTGTATCCTTCAATATCCCATCCCCTAGCACCTTC.

The chain joins TRBV4-1 to TRBJ2-4, with D unresolved. CDR3 length equals 14 residues. Looked up from germline, CDR1 is MGHRA and CDR2 is YSYEKL. The V gene lost 1 base and the J gene lost 3 bases, with 7 bases spanning the gap. This chain's CDR3 is CASSQGDGKNIQYF. CDR3 sequence (DNA): TGCGCCAGCAGCCAAGGTGACGGCAAAAACATTCAGTACTTC.

The chain employs TRBV18 and TRBJ1-6, with D hard to call. Germline loops: CDR1 KGHSH, CDR2 LQKENI. The CDR3 extends over 14 amino acids. V lost 2 bases to trimming and J lost 9 bases, with 11 bases between them. CDR3 region: CASSPATQSSPLHF. In DNA form, the CDR3 reads TGTGCCAGCTCACCAGCCACGCAAAGTTCACCCCTCCACTTT. The variable domain in full, with the rest retrieved from reference TRBV18 and TRBJ1-6, is NAGVMQNPRHLVRRRGQEARLRCSPMKGHSHVYWYRQLPEEGLKFMVYLQKENIIDESGMPKERFSAEFPKEGPSILRIQQVVRGDSAAYFCASSPATQSSPLHFGNGTRLTVT.

The genes are TRBV5-3 and TRBJ1-2; no clear D gene. TRBV5-3 belongs to the ORF category, with a function that is uncertain. This CDR3 comprises 16 residues. V was cut by 3 bases and J by 0 bases, with 15 bases left in between. The CDR3 spells CARSYRDGEANYGYTF. The CDR3, as DNA: TGTGCCAGAAGCTACAGAGACGGGGAAGCTAACTATGGCTACACCTTC.

In its sample, this clone was seen a few times. V gene TRBV9 combines with J gene TRBJ2-1; D may be TRBD1 (6 bases). CDR3 size: 13 residues. V was shortened by 0 bases and J by 5 bases, with 6 bases between the two germline ends. CDR1 is SGDLS, CDR2 YYNGEE, per germline. DNA of the CDR3: TGTGCCAGCAGCGTAGGGACAGACAATGAGCAGTTCTTC. Protein product: CASSVGTDNEQFF.

The gene calls are TRBV6-1 and TRBJ1-5; D not resolved. This CDR3 has 16 amino acids. V lost 2 bases and J 4 bases, leaving 15 bases between the germline ends. Germline loops: CDR1 MNHNS, CDR2 SASEGT. The CDR3 coding sequence is TGTGCCAGCAGTGAAAGATCAGGAGGAGGGAATCAGCCCCAGCATTTT. Protein: CASSERSGGGNQPQHF.

The chain employs TRBV5-4 and TRBJ1-5, with unresolved D. V lost 0 bases and J lost 7, with 11 bases in between. The CDR3 extends over 14 amino acids. The germline CDR1 and CDR2 sequences are SGHNT and YYREEE (reference sequence). CDR3 sequence reads: CASSLGGREQPQHF. The CDR3 DNA reads as TGTGCCAGCAGCTTGGGGGGTAGAGAGCAGCCCCAGCATTTT.